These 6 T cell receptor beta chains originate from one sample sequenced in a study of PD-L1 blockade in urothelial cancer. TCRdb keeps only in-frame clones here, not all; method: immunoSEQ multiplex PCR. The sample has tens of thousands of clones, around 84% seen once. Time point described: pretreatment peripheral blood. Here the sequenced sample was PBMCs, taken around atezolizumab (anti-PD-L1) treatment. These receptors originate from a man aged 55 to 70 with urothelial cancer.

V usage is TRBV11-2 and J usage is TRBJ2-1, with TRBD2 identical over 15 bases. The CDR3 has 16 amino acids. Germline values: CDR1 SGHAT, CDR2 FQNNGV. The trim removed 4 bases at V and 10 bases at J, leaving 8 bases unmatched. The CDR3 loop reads CASSSGLAGGLGEQFF. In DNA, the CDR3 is TGTGCCAGCAGCTCGGGACTAGCGGGGGGTTTAGGAGAGCAGTTCTTC.

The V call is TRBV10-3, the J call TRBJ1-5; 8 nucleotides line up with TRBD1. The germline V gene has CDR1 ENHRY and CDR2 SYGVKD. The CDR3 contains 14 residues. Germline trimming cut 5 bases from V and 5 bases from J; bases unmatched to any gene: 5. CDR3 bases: TGTGCCATCAGTCACGGACAGGGAGATCAGCCCCAGCATTTT. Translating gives CAISHGQGDQPQHF.

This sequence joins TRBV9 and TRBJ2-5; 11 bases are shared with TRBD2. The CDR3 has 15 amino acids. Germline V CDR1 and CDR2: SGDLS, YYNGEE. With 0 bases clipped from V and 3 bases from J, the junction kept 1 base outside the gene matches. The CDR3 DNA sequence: TGTGCCAGCAGCGTAGAGACTAGCGGGGAAGAGACCCAGTACTTC. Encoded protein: CASSVETSGEETQYF.

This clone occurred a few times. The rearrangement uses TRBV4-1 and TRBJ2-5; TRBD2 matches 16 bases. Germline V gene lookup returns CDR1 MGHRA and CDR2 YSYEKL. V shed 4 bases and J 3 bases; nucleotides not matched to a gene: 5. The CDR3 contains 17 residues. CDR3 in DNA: TGCGCCAGCAGCCTTGAGGGACTAGCGGGGGGGAAAGAGACCCAGTACTTC. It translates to CASSLEGLAGGKETQYF.

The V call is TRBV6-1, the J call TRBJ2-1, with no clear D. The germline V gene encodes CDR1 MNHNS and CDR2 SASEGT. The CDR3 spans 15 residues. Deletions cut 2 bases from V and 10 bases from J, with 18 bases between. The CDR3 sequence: CASSETPTMRMEQFF. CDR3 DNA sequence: TGTGCCAGCAGTGAAACACCCACTATGAGAATGGAGCAGTTCTTC.

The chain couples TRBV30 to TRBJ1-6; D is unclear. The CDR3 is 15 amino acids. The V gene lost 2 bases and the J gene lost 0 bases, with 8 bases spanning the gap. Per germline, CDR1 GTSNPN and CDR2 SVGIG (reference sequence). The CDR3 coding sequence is TGTGCCTGGAGTTATCCTAGCTCCTATAATTCACCCCTCCACTTT. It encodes CAWSYPSSYNSPLHF.